Listed below are T cell receptor beta chains from one sample, sequenced in a study of OX40 agonist ivuxolimab in advanced cancers. The table came from immunoSEQ multiplex PCR; TCRdb's copy has only in-frame clones and leaves some out. The repertoire holds just under 45,000 clones, with roughly 80% as singletons. The sequenced sample was CD4+ or CD8+ T cells sorted from blood, obtained in a trial of the OX40 agonist ivuxolimab. Receptors were obtained from an adult with an advanced solid tumor such as melanoma, head and neck, liver or kidney cancer. Each CDR3 is given with its conserved first and last residue. The order of the fields is V gene, clone size, J gene, D gene, CDR3 DNA, CDR3 protein. D genes are given only for firm matches. Size values are once, few and many counts, or a class for expanded clones, and some rows have none.

TRBV7-9	few	TRBJ2-7	TRBD2	TGTGCCAGCAAGGGCCCTCGGCTAGCGGAAGGCGAGCAGTACTTC	CASKGPRLAEGEQYF
TRBV5-1	few	TRBJ2-1	.	TGCGCCAGCAGTGTTGTCCCAGCCTACAATGAGCAGTTCTTC	CASSVVPAYNEQFF
TRBV19	.	TRBJ2-5	.	TGTGCCGTAGGGCGATCAAGGGAAGAGACCCAGTACTTC	CAVGRSREETQYF
TRBV9	.	TRBJ2-1	TRBD1	TGTGCCAGCAGCACAGGGGCAGGGGCCTACAATGAGCAGTTCTTC	CASSTGAGAYNEQFF
TRBV5-6	.	TRBJ2-3	.	TGTGCCAGCAGCCGTGGAGCTACGCAGTATTTT	CASSRGATQYF
TRBV7-2	few	TRBJ1-2	TRBD1	TGTGCCAGCAGCCTGCGCGGGACAGGTGAAGGCTACACCTTC	CASSLRGTGEGYTF
TRBV20-1	.	TRBJ1-6	.	TGCAGTGCGGGGCATTCACCCCTCCACTTT	CSAGHSPLHF
TRBV7-6	.	TRBJ1-2	.	TGTGCCAGCAGCTTAGGCAGGGAATCGGGCTACACCTTC	CASSLGRESGYTF
TRBV6-6	.	TRBJ2-1	TRBD2	TGTGCCAGCAGCCCCAGCCGGACTAGTCGTAATGAGCAGTTCTTC	CASSPSRTSRNEQFF
TRBV6-1	.	TRBJ1-5	.	TGTGCCAGCAGTGAAGCGAGGACGGTCAACCCGCCCCAGCATTTT	CASSEARTVNPPQHF
TRBV12-5	.	TRBJ2-2	.	TGTGCTAGTGAAAAGGGGCAGGGTAACACCGGGGAGCTGTTTTTT	CASEKGQGNTGELFF
TRBV7-2	.	TRBJ2-7	.	TGTGCCAGCAGCTTAGCGCACCGATTACCCTACGAGCAGTACTTC	CASSLAHRLPYEQYF
TRBV7-3	.	TRBJ2-1	.	TGTGCCAGCGCCACGACTGGAAGGAATGAGCAGTTCTTC	CASATTGRNEQFF
TRBV30	.	TRBJ1-5	TRBD1	TGTGCCTGGGGGGGACAGTCAAATCAGCCCCAGCATTTT	CAWGGQSNQPQHF
TRBV30	.	TRBJ1-5	.	TGTGCCTGGAGTTTGATGGCAGGTAATCAGCCCCAGCATTTT	CAWSLMAGNQPQHF